Listed here is a single T cell receptor beta chain. Its antigen remains unknown. These data come from a study of human CD8 memory T cell subsets. Notes on the study in general: Greater diversity was suggested by Chao1 estimates for stem-like memory T cells than for precursor exhausted T cells. Measured by normalized Shannon-Wiener diversity, stem-like memory and precursor exhausted T cells were similarly high in diversity, which was not the case for effector memory cells. Only one chain type (the T cell receptor beta chain) was sequenced in this study.

Germline V gene lookup returns CDR1 SGDLS and CDR2 YYNGEE. The CDR3 sequence is 14 residues long. It was UMI-labeled 5' RACE by which the TCR beta libraries were made. From its re-call of the 5' RACE reads, TCRdb lists each CDR3 protein once, without DNA. The listing contains about 18,000 distinct CDR3 sequences. This chain uses TRBV9 with TRBJ1-1; TCRdb outputs TRBD1, but without DNA this stays unchecked. This sequence was found in a human donor in good health. Sequencing input: CD8+ T cells from PBMCs. The chain's CDR3 is CASSGPGGGTEAFF.